In its sample, the clone carrying this T cell receptor (beta chain) was seen a few times. Its antigen is unknown. The CDR3 is 15 amino acids. Germline values: CDR1 SGHVS, CDR2 FNYEAQ. Losses at the gene ends were 5 bases for V and 4 bases for J; bases not matched to a gene: 4. As for treatment: oral pan-JAK inhibitor, 5-10 mg twice daily. As part of sample collection, lesional scalp punch biopsies and peripheral blood were taken from alopecia areata patients. Reverse transcribed after extraction, RNA yielded cDNA as the sequencing template. Measured with immunoSEQ multiplex PCR; TCRdb has only the in-frame clones, and not every one. Seen here are about 12,000 clones, about 65% observed once, and the top ten hold over 7%. This entry belongs to a study of CD8+ T cells in alopecia areata. Findings of the study overall: Baseline CD8+ expansion's link to response remains uncertain, as there was one nonresponder. Across lesional scalp, and particularly alopecia totalis/universalis, clonality surpassed that of normal scalp. Although TCR sharing was seen in mice, sharing across patients was less clear, possibly for HLA-related reasons.

The sequence came from a human donor with alopecia areata. The sequencing here drew on skin, taken at week 4, from a patient treated with tofacitinib. The V call is TRBV7-6, the J call TRBJ2-1; 11 nucleotides match TRBD2. CDR3 residues: CASSLTSGGYNEQFF. The CDR3 DNA reads as TGTGCCAGCAGCCTTACTAGCGGGGGTTACAATGAGCAGTTCTTC.